This T cell receptor (beta chain) was identified during a study of blood T cell repertoires in COVID-19. This clone was picked up a small number of times. This CDR3 has 17 residues. Germline CDR1 KGHSH, CDR2 LQKENI. V dropped 0 bases and J dropped 0 bases, with 14 bases sitting between them. The protocol was immunoSEQ multiplex PCR, while the TCRdb copy is restricted to in-frame clones and leaves out a portion. Of more than 60,000 clones listed, 90% are singletons. The origin of this receptor is a man aged 50 or older with acute or convalescent COVID-19. The sequenced sample consisted of peripheral blood. This chain uses TRBV18 with TRBJ1-1; no definite D call. The CDR3 DNA reads as TGTGCCAGCTCACCACCGAGGAGGAGACAATTGAACACTGAAGCTTTCTTT. Residues: CASSPPRRRQLNTEAFF.